This T cell receptor beta chain was captured by sequencing in a study of blood T cell repertoires in COVID-19. TCRdb keeps only in-frame clones here, not all; method: immunoSEQ multiplex PCR. Of about 190,000 clones in the sample, 80% to 90% are singletons; the top ten hold 5% to 6.5%. This clone came up once. Germline V lookup: CDR1 LNHDA, CDR2 SQIVND (reference sequence). The CDR3 sequence is 14 residues long. V was shortened by 5 bases and J by 3 bases, with 10 bases between the two germline ends. This clonotype originated in a woman between 70 and 85 years old with active or convalescent COVID-19. V gene TRBV19 combines with J gene TRBJ2-2; possible D gene TRBD1, 5 bases. Sequencing was done on a sample of peripheral blood. Here the CDR3 DNA reads TGTGCCAGTAGTCTACAGGTTTACACCGGGGAGCTGTTTTTT. This sequence encodes CASSLQVYTGELFF.